These 21 T cell receptor beta chains share one sample of origin, sequenced in a study of blood T cell repertoires in COVID-19. This table comes from immunoSEQ multiplex PCR, and its TCRdb copy is limited to in-frame clones, with some not included. The data hold about 340,000 clones, with 80% to 90% observed a single time. Sequencing was carried out using peripheral blood. Receptors originate from a woman aged 45-60 years with COVID-19, enrolled during active disease.

The chain recombines TRBV9 with TRBJ1-4; no definite D call. Trimming pared 0 bases from V and 3 bases from J, leaving 9 bases between. The CDR3 contains 15 residues. The germline V gene has CDR1 SGDLS and CDR2 YYNGEE. The CDR3 coding sequence is TGTGCCAGCAGCGTAGATAGTGTCCCTAATGAAAAACTGTTTTTT. It is translated as CASSVDSVPNEKLFF. The full variable domain, in which reference TRBV9 and TRBJ1-4 provide the parts outside the CDR3, is DSGVTQTPKHLITATGQRVTLRCSPRSGDLSVYWYQQSLDQGLQFLIQYYNGEERAKGNILERFSAQQFPDLHSELNLSSLELGDSALYFCASSVDSVPNEKLFFGSGTQLSVL.

The chain couples TRBV30 to TRBJ1-5; 7 bases line up with TRBD1. CDR3 length: 14 amino acids. The ends lost 2 bases at V and 4 bases at J; junction bases unmatched: 5. Germline loops: CDR1 GTSNPN, CDR2 SVGIG (reference sequence). The CDR3, as DNA: TGTGCCTGGAGTCCGGGACAGCCGAATCAGCCCCAGCATTTT. Protein: CAWSPGQPNQPQHF. The complete variable domain, with remaining parts taken from reference TRBV30 and TRBJ1-5, reads SQTIHQWPATLVQPVGSPLSLECTVEGTSNPNLYWYRQAAGRGLQLLFYSVGIGQISSEVPQNLSASRPQDRQFILSSKKLLLSDSGFYLCAWSPGQPNQPQHFGDGTRLSIL.

The chain combines TRBV13 with TRBJ1-2; tentative D call: TRBD1 (6 bases). Germline V gene sequence: CDR1 PRHDT, CDR2 FYEKMQ (reference sequence). The CDR3 runs to 14 residues. V was cut by 4 bases and J by 7 bases, with 16 bases left in between. The CDR3 DNA is TGTGCCAGCAGCTCCGCCCAGGGGTGGAGTGGCTACACCTTC. Translation gives CASSSAQGWSGYTF.

The table lists this clone with a few counts. This chain uses TRBV5-1 with TRBJ2-2; TRBD1 might be the D (6 bases). The CDR3 has 16 residues. CDR1 is SGHRS, CDR2 YFSETQ, per germline. V lost 3 bases to trimming and J lost 6 bases, with 18 bases between them. CDR3 bases: TGCGCCAGCAGCTCCGGCTTGACAGGTGGTTCCGGGGAGCTGTTTTTT. This codes for CASSSGLTGGSGELFF.

In this sample, this clone turned up once. J is TRBJ1-2 and V is TRBV7-9; 8 bases line up with TRBD1. Unmatched junction bases numbered 3, after V lost 1 base and J lost 2 bases. Germline V gives CDR1 SEHNR, CDR2 FQNEAQ (reference sequence). The CDR3 has 15 residues. The DNA for the CDR3 is TGTGCCAGCAGCTTAGGGGCAGGGGGCAACTATGGCTACACCTTC. Translation: CASSLGAGGNYGYTF.

The V gene is TRBV11-2, the J gene TRBJ2-3; 8 bases are shared with TRBD1. CDR1 is SGHAT and CDR2 is FQNNGV in the germline V gene. V lost 2 bases, J lost 5 bases, and 3 bases stayed unmatched. The CDR3 extends over 14 amino acids. As DNA, the CDR3 is TGTGCCAGCAGCTTACGGGGGACAGGAGATACGCAGTATTTT. This encodes CASSLRGTGDTQYF.

J is TRBJ2-5 and V is TRBV5-4; tentatively, D is TRBD2 (6 bases). The V end was cut by 2 bases, the J end by 5 bases, with 13 bases between. The CDR3 totals 14 residues. Germline V gives CDR1 SGHNT, CDR2 YYREEE (reference sequence). For the CDR3, the DNA is TGTGCCAGCAGCTTCCCTCGGAGCGGGGAGACCCAGTACTTC. It translates to CASSFPRSGETQYF.

The V gene is TRBV30, the J gene TRBJ2-1, with 12 positions matching TRBD2. This CDR3 has 16 residues. CDR1 is GTSNPN and CDR2 is SVGIG in the germline V gene (reference sequence). After removal of 4 bases from V and 8 bases from J, the junction contained 12 bases not matched to a gene. CDR3 residues: CAWTRLSSGRAYEQFF. CDR3 in DNA: TGTGCCTGGACCCGGTTGTCTAGCGGGAGGGCCTATGAGCAGTTCTTC.

In its sample, this clone was seen a few times. The CDR3 sequence is CASSQGGRGTDTQYF. The CDR3 nucleotides are TGCGCCAGCAGCCAAGGCGGGAGAGGCACAGATACGCAGTATTTT. The chain joins TRBV4-3 to TRBJ2-3, with 7 positions matching TRBD2. The length of the CDR3 is 15 residues. Trimming at V came to 1 base and at J to 1 base, leaving 2 bases not matched to a gene. The germline V gene encodes CDR1 LGHNA and CDR2 YSLEER.

The V gene is TRBV11-3, the J gene TRBJ2-2, with D possibly TRBD2 on 6 matching bases. Germline CDR1 is SGHNT and CDR2 is YENEEA. The V end lost 2 bases, the J end lost 6 bases, and 16 bases lay between the germline ends. The CDR3 runs to 16 residues. The DNA of the CDR3 is TGTGCCAGCAGCTTATTCGGCGGGAAAAGTGCCGGGGAGCTGTTTTTT. Translated: CASSLFGGKSAGELFF.

The chain carries TRBV25-1 and TRBJ1-6; D remains unclear. Looked up from germline, CDR1 is MGHDK and CDR2 is SYGVNS. The CDR3 sequence is 14 residues long. V dropped 2 bases and J dropped 10 bases, with 12 bases sitting between them. The CDR3 sequence: CASSEIGRGSPLHF. For the CDR3, the DNA is TGTGCCAGCAGTGAAATAGGAAGAGGGTCACCCCTCCACTTT.

The chain employs TRBV5-1 and TRBJ2-3; TRBD2 is a possible D gene (6 bases). There are 15 residues in the CDR3. Trimming removed 5 bases at V and 2 bases at J, with 15 bases between. CDR1 and CDR2 from the germline V gene are SGHRS and YFSETQ. The CDR3 nucleotides read TGCGCCAGCAGTTTAGGGACTTACCTCACAGATACGCAGTATTTT. Translating gives CASSLGTYLTDTQYF.

This clone was seen a handful of times. The CDR3 loop is CASSTGTVTYEQYF. CDR3 nucleotide sequence: TGTGCCAGTAGTACCGGGACAGTCACCTACGAGCAGTACTTC. The chain recombines TRBV19 with TRBJ2-7, with 7 bases aligning to TRBD1. The CDR3 is 14 amino acids. With V trimmed by 4 bases and J by 2 bases, 5 bases remained unmatched. Germline values: CDR1 LNHDA, CDR2 SQIVND (reference sequence).

The CDR3 DNA sequence: TGCGCCAGCAGTGAACAAAACAATGAGCAGTTCTTC. It specifies CASSEQNNEQFF. This chain links TRBV10-2 with TRBJ2-1, with no clear D. CDR3 size: 12 residues. V lost 3 bases and J 5 bases, leaving 5 bases between the germline ends. Germline lookup yields CDR1 WSHSY and CDR2 SAAADI.

Details on this clone: One end of the junction varies from germline; a read error may be responsible. This chain uses TRBV4-1 with TRBJ2-1, with 10 bases lining up with TRBD1. The V gene's germline CDR1 is MGHRA and CDR2 YSYEKL. This CDR3 is 15 amino acids long. The CDR3, as DNA: TGCGCCAGCAGCCAAGGGACAGGGGGATACAGTGAGCAGTTCTTC. It is translated as CASSQGTGGYSEQFF.

As regards this clone: Additional DNA sequences in this sample encode the identical CDR3. The chain links TRBV12-3 or TRBV12-4 to TRBJ1-1; D not resolved. Between the trimmed V and J ends, which lost 3 bases and 5 bases, there was a span of 7 bases. There are 12 residues in the CDR3. CDR3 in amino acids: CASSFSGTEAFF. The DNA of the CDR3 is TGTGCCAGCAGTTTCTCGGGGACTGAAGCTTTCTTT.

V gene TRBV5-1 combines with J gene TRBJ2-5; tentative D call: TRBD1 (6 bases). Trimming took off 0 bases at V and 1 base at J, with 10 bases between the two ends. The germline V gene encodes CDR1 SGHRS and CDR2 YFSETQ. The CDR3 sequence is 15 residues long. In nucleotides, the CDR3 is TGCGCCAGCAGCTTGGGGGGGACATCCCAAGAGACCCAGTACTTC. Protein sequence: CASSLGGTSQETQYF.

V gene TRBV7-2 combines with J gene TRBJ2-7, with 12 bases that match TRBD1. With V trimmed by 4 bases and J by 4 bases, 5 bases remained unmatched. Germline V gene data show CDR1 as SGHTA and CDR2 as FQGNSA. The CDR3 has 15 residues. The CDR3 reads CASSYGTGGAYEQYF. CDR3 sequence (DNA): TGTGCCAGCAGCTATGGGACAGGGGGCGCTTACGAGCAGTACTTC.

This chain uses TRBV29-1 with TRBJ2-2, with 9 bases fitting TRBD2. The V gene's germline CDR1 is SQVTM and CDR2 ANQGSEA. V shed 7 bases, J shed 5 bases, and the junction held 20 bases outside the gene matches. The CDR3 loop spans 18 amino acids. The CDR3 DNA sequence: TGCAGCGCTGGCGGGGTGGGTAGCGGGAGATGGCAGACCGGGGAGCTGTTTTTT. Translation gives CSAGGVGSGRWQTGELFF.

The chain combines TRBV29-1 with TRBJ2-7; possible D gene TRBD1, 5 bases. This CDR3 contains 11 residues. The V end was cut by 4 bases, the J end by 3 bases, with 7 bases between. CDR1 and CDR2 from the germline V gene are SQVTM and ANQGSEA. The CDR3 loop is CSVGTGYEQYF. CDR3 DNA sequence: TGCAGCGTTGGTACAGGCTACGAGCAGTACTTC.

V gene TRBV30 combines with J gene TRBJ1-5; the D gene is possibly TRBD1 (5 bases). This CDR3 comprises 14 residues. From germline, CDR1 is GTSNPN and CDR2 SVGIG (reference sequence). V shed 2 bases and J shed 5 bases, with 13 bases lying between them. The chain's CDR3 is CAWSRIGAYQPQHF. In DNA form, the CDR3 reads TGTGCCTGGAGTCGTATTGGGGCTTATCAGCCCCAGCATTTT.